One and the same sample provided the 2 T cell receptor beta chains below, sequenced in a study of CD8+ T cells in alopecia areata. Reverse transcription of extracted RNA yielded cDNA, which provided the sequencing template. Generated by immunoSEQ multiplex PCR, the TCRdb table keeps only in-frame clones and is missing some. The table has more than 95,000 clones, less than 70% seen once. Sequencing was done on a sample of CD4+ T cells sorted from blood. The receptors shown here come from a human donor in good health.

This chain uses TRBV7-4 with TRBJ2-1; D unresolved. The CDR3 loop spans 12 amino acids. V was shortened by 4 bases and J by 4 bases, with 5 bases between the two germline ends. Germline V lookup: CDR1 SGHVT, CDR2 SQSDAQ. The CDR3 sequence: CASSSRYNEQFF. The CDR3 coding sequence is TGTGCCAGCAGCTCCCGATACAATGAGCAGTTCTTC.

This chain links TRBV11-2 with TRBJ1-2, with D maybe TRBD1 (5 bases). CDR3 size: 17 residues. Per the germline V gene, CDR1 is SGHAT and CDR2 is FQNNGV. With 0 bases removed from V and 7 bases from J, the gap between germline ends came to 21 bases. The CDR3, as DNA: TGTGCCAGCAGCTTAGATCTAACAGGAAGGATTGGCTTTGGCTACACCTTC. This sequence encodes CASSLDLTGRIGFGYTF.